These 21 T cell receptor beta chains came from one sample sequenced in a study of T cells in tumors after PD-1 blockade (dated by TCRdb to the late 2010s). Read against the paper, the sample's time point label means: before anti-PD-1 therapy. Library creation used the immunoSEQ multiplex PCR assay. The source is immuneACCESS, and TCRdb retained only in-frame sequences with V and J called. Part of the clones is not carried over; for the studies checked, unresolved V genes explain less than half of this, and the remainder is unexplained. This sample lists tens of thousands of clones; over 75% were detected once. The ten largest make up about an eighth of the sample. The specimen comprised PBMCs, sampled before anti-PD-1 treatment. The receptors come from a human donor with basal cell carcinoma.

The V call is TRBV24-1, the J call TRBJ2-7; no reliable D call. Per the germline V gene, CDR1 is KGHDR and CDR2 is SFDVKD. The CDR3 extends over 14 amino acids. Trimming left V 5 bases short and J 4 bases short, with 14 bases between. The CDR3 here is CATSVTPTEYEQYF. CDR3 nucleotide sequence: TGTGCCACCAGTGTTACCCCCACGGAATACGAGCAGTACTTC.

The chain employs TRBV4-1 and TRBJ1-2; 10 bases line up with TRBD1. CDR1 and CDR2 (germline): MGHRA, YSYEKL. Trimming removed 4 bases from V and 3 bases from J; junction bases left unmatched: 11. This CDR3 has 17 residues. CDR3 sequence reads: CASSRGTGATPYYGYTF. The CDR3 bases are TGCGCCAGCAGCCGAGGGACAGGGGCGACCCCCTACTATGGCTACACCTTC.

This clone was recorded once. The rearrangement uses TRBV7-8 and TRBJ2-3; 8 positions match TRBD1. V trimming: 4 bases; J trimming: 1 base; junction bases outside the gene matches: 4. This CDR3 contains 15 residues. The germline CDR1 and CDR2 sequences are SGHVS and FQNEAQ. CDR3 protein: CASSSDRGGTDTQYF. The CDR3 DNA sequence: TGTGCCAGCAGCTCCGACAGGGGTGGCACAGATACGCAGTATTTT.

The gene calls are TRBV5-1 and TRBJ1-3, with D tentatively TRBD1 (5 bases). CDR1 is SGHRS and CDR2 is YFSETQ in the germline V gene. CDR3 length equals 15 residues. Trimming pared 4 bases from V and 0 bases from J, leaving 11 bases between. CDR3: CASSPGAYSGNTIYF. The CDR3, as DNA: TGCGCCAGCAGCCCCGGGGCGTACTCTGGAAACACCATATATTTT.

This chain joins TRBV10-3 and TRBJ2-3, with 7 bases matching TRBD2. The CDR3 covers 16 residues. After removal of 1 base from V and 2 bases from J, the junction contained 6 bases not matched to a gene. CDR1 and CDR2 (germline): ENHRY, SYGVKD. In DNA form, the CDR3 reads TGTGCCATCAGTGAGTTAGGCGGGGGACTCACAGATACGCAGTATTTT. Its protein is CAISELGGGLTDTQYF.

This chain uses TRBV10-2 with TRBJ2-1; 13 positions match TRBD2. The CDR3 contains 16 residues. Looked up from germline, CDR1 is WSHSY and CDR2 is SAAADI. J lost 5 bases, V lost 6 bases, and 7 bases had no gene match. The CDR3 DNA reads TGCGCCAGCAGACGGACTAGCGGGGGTCTAAACAATGAGCAGTTCTTC. Translating it yields CASRRTSGGLNNEQFF.

DNA for the CDR3: TGTGCCAGCAGTCCGAGGGACCTATCCGCGAATGAAAAACTGTTTTTT. Encoded protein: CASSPRDLSANEKLFF. J is TRBJ1-4 and V is TRBV6-6, with a weak D call TRBD1 (5 bases). Germline V gene sequence: CDR1 MNHNY, CDR2 SVGAGI (reference sequence). The germline V and J ends were trimmed by 5 bases and 5 bases, with 18 bases remaining between them. The CDR3 extends over 16 amino acids.

A single count supports this clone. This chain connects TRBV5-1 to TRBJ1-1, with TRBD1 identical over 7 bases. The V and J ends lost 4 bases and 3 bases, in that order; junction bases with no gene match: 6. CDR3 length equals 14 residues. Germline assignment: CDR1 SGHRS and CDR2 YFSETQ. The CDR3 protein is CASSTRTGDTEAFF. The CDR3 DNA reads as TGCGCCAGCAGCACCAGGACAGGCGACACTGAAGCTTTCTTT.

With regard to this clone: The sample contains more than one DNA sequence encoding this CDR3. This chain links TRBV14 with TRBJ1-2; TRBD1 might be the D (6 bases). Trimming left V 0 bases short and J 4 bases short, with 9 bases between. The CDR3 consists of 14 residues. CDR1 and CDR2 (germline): SGHDN, FVKESK. The DNA for the CDR3 is TGTGCCAGCAGCCAAGACAGGGGTGGCTATGGCTACACCTTC. Translated, it gives CASSQDRGGYGYTF.

The V gene is TRBV19, the J gene TRBJ2-7, with TRBD1 identical over 7 bases. J gave up 2 bases and V 0 bases, and 4 bases lay outside the gene matches. Germline CDR1 and CDR2: LNHDA and SQIVND (reference sequence). The length of the CDR3 is 15 residues. This CDR3 is CASSIEGQGAYEQYF. CDR3 DNA: TGTGCCAGTAGTATAGAAGGGCAGGGGGCCTACGAGCAGTACTTC.

The rearrangement links TRBV14 to TRBJ2-5; possibly TRBD2 for D (6 bases). V lost 4 bases, J lost 5 bases, and 17 bases lay in between. The germline gives CDR1 SGHDN, CDR2 FVKESK. This CDR3 is 15 amino acids long. CDR3 coding DNA: TGTGCCAGCAGCCGAAAACTACCTCGGGGGGAGACCCAGTACTTC. It specifies CASSRKLPRGETQYF.

The rearrangement links TRBV15 to TRBJ1-2; weak D call: TRBD1 (6 bases). The CDR3 totals 15 residues. V was trimmed by 2 bases and J by 5 bases, leaving 15 bases between them. Germline CDR1 reads LNHNV; CDR2 reads YYDKDF (reference sequence). The CDR3 region is CATSRTLDSSYGYTF. The CDR3 DNA sequence: TGTGCCACCAGCAGAACTTTGGACAGCTCATATGGCTACACCTTC.

The chain has TRBV5-1 and TRBJ2-7; D is unresolved. CDR1 is SGHRS, CDR2 YFSETQ, per germline. This CDR3 comprises 14 residues. The ends were cut back, 2 bases at V and 0 bases at J, with 9 bases in the middle. CDR3 coding DNA: TGCGCCAGCAGCTTATTAGGCAACTCCTACGAGCAGTACTTC. It encodes CASSLLGNSYEQYF.

The genes are TRBV27 and TRBJ1-2; D unresolved. The V gene's germline CDR1 is MNHEY and CDR2 SMNVEV (reference sequence). Deletions cut 6 bases from V and 0 bases from J, with 14 bases between. There are 15 residues in the CDR3. The CDR3 bases are TGTGCCAGCAGCCTAGTCGGTCAAGCTAACTATGGCTACACCTTC. Its translation is CASSLVGQANYGYTF.

There are a few counts of this clone. V usage is TRBV29-1 and J usage is TRBJ2-1; a possible D gene is TRBD1 (6 bases). The CDR3 spans 13 residues. Germline loops: CDR1 SQVTM, CDR2 ANQGSEA. V was trimmed by 1 base and J by 9 bases, leaving 13 bases between them. For the CDR3, the DNA is TGCAGCGTTGAAGCCAGGGGAAGGGGTGAGCAGTTCTTC. It yields the protein CSVEARGRGEQFF.

The gene calls are TRBV30 and TRBJ1-6; a possible D gene is TRBD1 (6 bases). This CDR3 is built from 15 residues. V was shortened by 3 bases and J by 9 bases, with 18 bases between the two germline ends. Germline V CDR1 and CDR2: GTSNPN, SVGIG (reference sequence). The CDR3 bases are TGTGCCTGGAGGGTTACAGGGATAACGGGTTCACCCCTCCACTTT. Protein sequence: CAWRVTGITGSPLHF.

The rearrangement links TRBV6-5 to TRBJ2-7, with 7 bases matching TRBD1. Trimming at V came to 3 bases and at J to 3 bases, leaving 5 bases not matched to a gene. This CDR3 is built from 14 residues. Looked up from germline, CDR1 is MNHEY and CDR2 is SVGAGI. As DNA, the CDR3 is TGTGCCAGCAGTTATAGGGGGCCCAGCTACGAGCAGTACTTC. Translating gives CASSYRGPSYEQYF.

There are a few counts of this clone. The chain carries TRBV3-1 (or the pseudogene TRBV3-2) and TRBJ1-5; D remains unclear. Trimming shortened V by 4 bases and J by 1 base, and 8 bases separated the two germline ends. The CDR3 contains 14 residues. CDR1 and CDR2 from the germline V gene are LGHDT and YNNKEL (reference sequence). The CDR3 sequence: CASSLWGSNQPQHF. As DNA, the CDR3 is TGTGCCAGCAGCCTTTGGGGAAGCAATCAGCCCCAGCATTTT.

This chain connects TRBV19 to TRBJ1-5; TRBD1 is a possible D gene (5 bases). Trimming shortened V by 6 bases and J by 7 bases, and 19 bases separated the two germline ends. The CDR3 is 15 amino acids. The germline gives CDR1 LNHDA, CDR2 SQIVND (reference sequence). CDR3 sequence reads: CASSLRQIESQPQHF. CDR3 in DNA: TGTGCCAGTAGCCTTAGACAGATTGAAAGCCAGCCCCAGCATTTT.

The chain joins TRBV19 to TRBJ2-3, with 8 bases identical to TRBD2. The junction had 15 bases not matched to a gene; V was cut back by 5 bases and J by 2 bases. The CDR3 has 18 amino acids. CDR1 and CDR2 from the germline V gene are LNHDA and SQIVND (reference sequence). The DNA of the CDR3 is TGTGCCAGTAGTCTACGTCTAGGTTCGCGGGGGGTCACAGATACGCAGTATTTT. Protein product: CASSLRLGSRGVTDTQYF. The entire variable domain, with the rest obtained from reference TRBV19 and TRBJ2-3, is as follows: DGGITQSPKYLFRKEGQNVTLSCEQNLNHDAMYWYRQDPGQGLRLIYYSQIVNDFQKGDIAEGYSVSREKKESFPLTVTSAQKNPTAFYLCASSLRLGSRGVTDTQYFGPGTRLTVL.

This rearrangement joins TRBV12-3 or TRBV12-4 to TRBJ2-1; the D is unclear. The CDR3 length is 13 residues. V dropped 1 base and J dropped 8 bases, with 9 bases sitting between them. The CDR3 DNA reads as TGTGCCAGCAGTTTAGGTGGCCCGGATGAGCAGTTCTTC. Translating gives CASSLGGPDEQFF.